The present T cell receptor (beta chain) was sequenced within a study of neurological immune-mediated disorders. Study results and limitations: It was the repertoires of 18 of 34 multiple sclerosis patients that phylogenetic grouping placed in one related-CDR3 cluster, which is a possible signature.

The making of cDNA relied on 5'RACE with 10-nucleotide random UMIs. MiXCR was run by TCRdb on the 5' RACE reads, yielding one entry per CDR3 protein. The table records roughly 60,000 distinct CDR3 sequences, around 3.8% of them present only once. This clonotype was observed at least ten times. Its matching antigen is unknown. Sequenced input: PBMCs. The origin of this receptor is a woman aged 45-65 years with multiple sclerosis.

Written as DNA, the CDR3 is TGTGCCAGCAGCTCCAGGACTCCCGCGACCCAGTACTTC. Translation gives CASSSRTPATQYF. This chain connects TRBV11-3 to TRBJ2-5; tentatively, D is TRBD2 (5 bases). This CDR3 spans 13 amino acids. Germline V lookup: CDR1 SGHNT, CDR2 YENEEA. V lost 4 bases and J lost 7, with 13 bases in between.